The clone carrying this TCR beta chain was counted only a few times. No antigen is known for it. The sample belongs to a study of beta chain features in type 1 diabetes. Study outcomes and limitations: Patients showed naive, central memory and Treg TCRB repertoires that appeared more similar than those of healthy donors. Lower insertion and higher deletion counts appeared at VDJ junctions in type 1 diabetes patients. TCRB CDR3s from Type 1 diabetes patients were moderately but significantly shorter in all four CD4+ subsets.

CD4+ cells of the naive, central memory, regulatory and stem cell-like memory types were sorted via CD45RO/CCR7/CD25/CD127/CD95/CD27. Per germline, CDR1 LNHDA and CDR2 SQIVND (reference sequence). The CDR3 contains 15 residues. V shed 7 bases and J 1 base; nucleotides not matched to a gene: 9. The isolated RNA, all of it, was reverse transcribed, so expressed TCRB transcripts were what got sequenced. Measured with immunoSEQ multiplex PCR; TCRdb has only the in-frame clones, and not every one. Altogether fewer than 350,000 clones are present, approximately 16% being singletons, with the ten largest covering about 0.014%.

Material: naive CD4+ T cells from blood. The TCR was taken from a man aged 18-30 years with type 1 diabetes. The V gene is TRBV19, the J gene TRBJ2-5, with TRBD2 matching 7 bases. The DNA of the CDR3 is TGTGCCAGTATGAAGGGGAGGGGACGCCAAGAGACCCAGTACTTC. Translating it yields CASMKGRGRQETQYF.